This T cell receptor (beta chain) emerged from a study of blood T cell repertoires in COVID-19. On the study more broadly: Collection of acute and convalescent COVID-19 samples took place in the United States, Italy and Spain.

All enrollees were roughly 18 to 95 years old and from about two dozen US areas. Grouping used clinical history reported by participants in a survey and questionnaire. In Cohort 3, a recovered donor had either two negative PCRs, clearance, or symptom resolution. Data came from immunoSEQ multiplex PCR; TCRdb stores just in-frame clones and leaves some out. This sample carries some 180,000 clones, approximately 85% of them seen once, and the ten largest clones take roughly 6%. V shed 3 bases and J shed 4 bases, with 16 bases lying between them. CDR3 length: 16 amino acids. Germline V CDR1 and CDR2: LNHDA, SQIVND (reference sequence).

Specimen: PBMCs or T cells enriched from blood (not recorded which). This chain uses TRBV19 with TRBJ1-3, with a possible D match to TRBD1 (5 bases). The receptor was derived from a middle-aged man who had recovered from COVID-19. This CDR3 reads CASSIFGTLGGNTIYF. The CDR3 nucleotides read TGTGCCAGTAGTATTTTTGGGACTCTAGGAGGAAACACCATATATTTT.